This entry is about one T cell receptor (beta chain). What this receptor recognizes is not known. Base qualities are not recorded, but no much larger clone differs from it by a single base. From cysteine to phenylalanine, the CDR3 is 16 amino acids long. Just CDR3 DNA is preserved here, 48 bases in frame from base 1. Here V drops 0 bases and J drops 2 bases, and the junction holds 6 bases not matched to any gene. Per the germline V gene, SGHRS is the CDR1 and YFSETQ is the CDR2. This sample stems from a study of cytomegalovirus exposure and HLA in healthy donors (dated by TCRdb to about 2017). With regard to the full study: In an earlier analysis of 587 of the donors, 250 to 300 Gb of sequence data and 120 million or so unique TCR beta sequences from about 190 million T cells were reported. The later analysis used no new phenotypic data to find candidate immune exposures, relying instead on TCR beta sequences and their occurrence across donors. Roughly 300 gigabases of sequencing data and 78 million or so unique TCR sequences were included in an early release covering roughly 600 HLA-typed donors. HLA typing covered class I and class II loci at four-digit resolution. The study was designed to test whether signatures of past pathogen exposure could be identified by cataloging public T cell receptors. Using immunosequencing, the study profiled T cell repertoires from about 620 subjects and related those repertoires to cytomegalovirus serostatus. The number of typed donors differed by locus: roughly 620-630 for A, B, C, DRB1 and DQB1; roughly 510 for DQA1; 606 for DPA1; and about 470 for DPB1. An earlier analysis of approximately 640 of the donors applied high-throughput TCR beta sequencing to assess whether each TCR beta V gene segment acted as functional or pseudogenic. Across around 400 genotyped donors of the cohort, an average of approximately 240,000 unique TCR beta nucleotide sequences per donor were sequenced, and roughly 17% of those sequences were non-productive. The genetic ancestry cluster associated with self-reported Caucasian donors included about four fifths of the 398 genotyped donors. A later genetic analysis used genome-wide SNP genotypes for 398 of the 666 donors, treating that subset as a discovery cohort. All discovery cohort repertoires had been generated on a single sequencing platform. Along with the roughly 670-subject first cohort, a separate validation cohort of roughly 110 different subjects was used. Several DR-DQ haplotypes were treated as single units for association and clustering because of strong linkage in the cohort. Donor age, sex, ethnicity and CMV serostatus were collected together with the repertoire data. A later analysis re-examined previously published TCR beta repertoires from hundreds of donors and added high-resolution HLA genotyping to investigate patterns of TCR occurrence. To predict cytomegalovirus infection status, the study brought together high-throughput TCR immunosequencing, statistical association of individual TCRs with disease status, and machine learning. General findings and caveats noted by the study authors: When HLA alleles, especially DR and DQ, strongly co-occurred, TCR associations were difficult to assign to individual alleles. Specific HLA alleles were associated with 15,000 to 20,000 TCR beta sequences at a false discovery rate of 0.05 in a later analysis. In an earlier analysis of about 540 of the donors, most TCR beta V segments were observed in productive rearrangements about 90% or about 30% of the time, broadly matching IMGT annotations. In a later analysis, HLA-associated TCR beta chains were found to be more clonally expanded and to have lower generation probabilities than equally common non-associated chains. Because counts were too low, seventeen rarely observed V segments, including chromosome 9 orphons, were left out of the earlier analysis of a few hundred of the donors. A later analysis reported that several top co-occurrence clusters appeared linked to parvovirus B19, influenza, CMV and Epstein-Barr virus. The study listed 150 to 200 TCR beta chains as associated with cytomegalovirus. Because some donors lacked HLA typing at each locus, the association tests relied only on the typed subset. A further reported finding was that TCR beta sequences accurately predicted the HLA-A and HLA-B alleles for most subjects in the first cohort. In vitro tests confirmed that a few of the cytomegalovirus-associated TCR beta chains recognize cytomegalovirus antigens. Correlated functional status among segregating V segments might be attributable to linkage disequilibrium, but an unknown experimental factor could not be ruled out. Most CMV-associated TCR beta chains appeared to be HLA-restricted in a later analysis, and the HLA associations seemed to be driven largely by CMV exposure. CMV serostatus was the only immune exposure information available for the cohort. This cohort had only TCR beta chains sequenced, and the lack of alpha or paired-chain data limited which features could be detected. The sequencing pipeline was judged likely to have produced a cluster of highly shared sequence variants as a technical artifact. In a later analysis, the rate of TCR association differed among HLA loci, with DRB1 alleles having the most associated TCRs and HLA-C alleles having the fewest. Most TCR sequences were seen in very few donors, while some public TCRs were found in many individuals. Cytomegalovirus status was reported to be diagnosed by the classifier with high specificity and sensitivity in both the original and validation cohorts. A later genetic analysis associated a missense DCLRE1C variant with V-gene and J-gene trimming of TCR beta chains, and an independent cohort replicated the association. The authors suggested that the approach could potentially be extended to other disease states and immunological phenotypes. The presence/absence analyses assumed that sequencing depth was roughly uniform across donors, and that assumption may not be true. Some IMGT-functional V segments, including TRBV6-2 and TRBV6-3, could not be distinguished by the 87-base-pair reads and were therefore excluded. A later genetic analysis reported fewer N-insertions in productive TCRs among donors in an Asian-associated ancestry cluster than the roughly 700-donor mean.

Receptor libraries were prepared by the immunoSEQ multiplex PCR assay. For the multiplex PCR, a mixture combining 60 forward primers for TCR Vbeta segments and 13 reverse primers for TCR Jbeta segments was used. The CDR3 region of rearranged TCR beta genes was amplified from genomic DNA by a multiplex PCR assay. On the Illumina HiSeq System, the amplified TCR beta libraries were sequenced as 87-base-pair reads. On the study's bioinformatics: Across the 700 or so repertoires, a later analysis counted about 81 million unique TCR beta chains, around 10 million of which were shared by at least two donors. A nearest-neighbor algorithm error-corrected the raw reads and collapsed the reads into unique sequences, merging closely related sequences to remove PCR and sequencing errors. CDR3 sequences were aligned to IMGT reference sequences to assign V, D and J gene segments. For a sequence to be retained, a match of at least six nucleotides to both a V gene segment and a J gene segment was required. Rearrangements were classified as productive when the CDR3 lacked stop codons and remained in frame with V and J, and all other rearrangements were classified as non-productive. Following IMGT convention, CDR3 was defined as the stretch from the second conserved V-encoded cysteine up to the conserved J-encoded phenylalanine. The earlier analysis of more than 450 of the donors excluded sequences that lacked an unambiguous match to a single V gene segment. An earlier analysis of 587 of the donors called V segments functional above 56.7% productive rearrangements and segregating when the between-donor standard deviation exceeded 5%. A statistical classification framework was developed to diagnose cytomegalovirus status using the catalog of TCR beta chain sequences. V and J gene assignment, in a later analysis, came from comparing TCR nucleotide sequences with IMGT/GENE-DB human TR gene sequences. Using the TCRdist pipeline, a later analysis assigned CDR3 sequences along with most-parsimonious VDJ recombination scenarios. In a later analysis, each TCR beta chain was defined by its CDR3 amino acid sequence together with its V-gene family, and reads lacking a unique V-gene family were excluded. To address suspected cross-contamination and a sequencing artifact, a later analysis removed under 600 highly shared, low-generation-probability nucleotide sequences. For each public chain, a later analysis derived a clonal expansion index from normalized ranks of inferred template counts within each repertoire. In a later analysis, generation probabilities were computed with a VDJ recombination model fitted to out-of-frame rearrangements, and the resulting probabilities were checked against IGoR. In a later analysis, TCR-TCR, TCR-HLA and TCR-CMV co-occurrence was scored with hypergeometric tests, and a repertoire-size bias correction was applied to TCR pairs. A later analysis estimated false discovery rates by permuting HLA or CMV assignments 20 times. In a later analysis, co-occurring TCRs were grouped using DBSCAN, with TCRdist sequence similarity added in when clustering inside HLA-allele-positive subsets. Repertoires with fewer than 30,000 or more than 120,000 public chains were left out of co-occurrence clustering, as were five repertoires with anomalous nucleotide sharing. The table was pulled from immuneACCESS by TCRdb, which kept in-frame rearrangements only. Such tables lose some clones; where checked, under half of the loss comes from unresolved V genes, and the rest has no known cause. V and J calls and clone size come straight from that table; D and trimming were deduced from the DNA. Present in this sample are about 150,000 clones, about four fifths of which were seen just once. 6% to 8.5% of the sample is in the top ten clones.

The cohort comprised fewer than 750 healthy bone marrow donors. All cohort members were sampled while nominally healthy, although unrecorded immune exposures were likely present. The donor tested CMV seropositive and was one of the 289 seropositive cohort members. Every donor gave a peripheral blood sample, and the peripheral blood mononuclear cells from that sample were used for TCR beta sequencing. Genomic DNA extraction from the blood cell samples was performed with the Qiagen DNeasy Blood Extraction Kit. The rearranged segments are TRBV5-1 and TRBJ2-7, with 9 bases in between that match TRBD2. The receptor was isolated from a man younger than 45 in good health and CMV-seropositive. Sequenced sample: PBMCs. Here the CDR3 is given as CASSLDETSGTYEQYF. The DNA sequence is as follows: TGCGCCAGCAGCTTGGATGAGACTAGCGGAACCTACGAGCAGTACTTC.